This TCR beta chain was observed in a study of shared clonotypes between healthy human individuals. Germline-derived CDR1 and CDR2 are LNHNV and YYDKDF (reference sequence). CDR3 size: 13 residues. Trimming at V came to 10 bases and at J to 5 bases, leaving 8 bases not matched to a gene. Per sorted-subset replicate PCR, input was approximately 0.2 ug DNA, representing 30,000 or so T cell genomes. Profiled with immunoSEQ multiplex PCR; TCRdb holds only in-frame clones, not every one. The sample consists of about 2.3 million clones, more than 85% of them appearing once. Donors comprised only Caucasian adults living in Nashville, Tennessee. Study-level findings and limits: For sorted subsets, rarefaction showed incomplete sequencing despite large depth. Clonotypes shared by all four sorted-subset donors had higher generation probabilities than non-shared clonotypes.

On this clone itself: Its antigen is not known.

The chain has TRBV15 and TRBJ2-5, with 9 nucleotides matching TRBD2. The TCR was taken from a man aged 18 to 29 in good health. Some clones in this sample may be carry-over from other donors' samples. Source material: naive CD4+ T cells from PBMCs. Specified subset: CD45RA+ positively selected. In DNA form, the CDR3 reads TGTGCCATTAGCGGGAGATACAGGGAGACCCAGTACTTC. The encoded protein is CAISGRYRETQYF.